These 4 T cell receptor beta chains share one sample of origin, sequenced in a study of blood T cell repertoires in COVID-19. Here immunoSEQ multiplex PCR was the method, and the copy in TCRdb shows in-frame clones only, minus some. Of around 26,000 clones listed, roughly 80% were seen once; the top ten hold roughly 60%. The sample comprised peripheral blood. The receptors stem from a woman older than 75 with acute or convalescent COVID-19.

V is TRBV7-8 and J is TRBJ1-1, with 8 bases aligning to TRBD1. This CDR3 comprises 13 residues. Germline CDR1 reads SGHVS; CDR2 reads FQNEAQ. Unmatched junction bases numbered 4, after V lost 5 bases and J lost 5 bases. CDR3 bases: TGTGCCAGCAGCGGACAGGGTCGAACTGAAGCTTTCTTT. Protein sequence: CASSGQGRTEAFF.

This clone was seen a handful of times. The V and J genes are TRBV24-1 and TRBJ1-5, with TRBD1 identical over 8 bases. Germline CDR1 reads KGHDR; CDR2 reads SFDVKD. The junction had 0 bases not matched to a gene; V was cut back by 3 bases and J by 6 bases. There are 13 residues in the CDR3. CDR3 sequence (DNA): TGTGCCACCAGTGATGACAGGGGTCAGCCCCAGCATTTT. Its translation is CATSDDRGQPQHF.

The V and J genes are TRBV30 and TRBJ1-5, with a tentative D call TRBD1 (6 bases). Trimming cost V 2 bases and J 4 bases, with 15 bases left between them. The CDR3 sequence is 15 residues long. The germline V gene encodes CDR1 GTSNPN and CDR2 SVGIG (reference sequence). The CDR3, as DNA: TGTGCCTGGAGTTGGCCAGGGGCGACGAATCAGCCCCAGCATTTT. Protein sequence: CAWSWPGATNQPQHF.

CDR3 sequence: CASSYSSRGQGTEAFF. CDR3 sequence (DNA): TGTGCCAGCAGTTACTCGAGCAGGGGCCAGGGTACTGAAGCTTTCTTT. This chain uses TRBV6-5 with TRBJ1-1; tentative D call: TRBD1 (6 bases). The CDR3 consists of 16 residues. Germline V gene data show CDR1 as MNHEY and CDR2 as SVGAGI. The ends were cut back, 0 bases at V and 5 bases at J, with 16 bases in the middle.